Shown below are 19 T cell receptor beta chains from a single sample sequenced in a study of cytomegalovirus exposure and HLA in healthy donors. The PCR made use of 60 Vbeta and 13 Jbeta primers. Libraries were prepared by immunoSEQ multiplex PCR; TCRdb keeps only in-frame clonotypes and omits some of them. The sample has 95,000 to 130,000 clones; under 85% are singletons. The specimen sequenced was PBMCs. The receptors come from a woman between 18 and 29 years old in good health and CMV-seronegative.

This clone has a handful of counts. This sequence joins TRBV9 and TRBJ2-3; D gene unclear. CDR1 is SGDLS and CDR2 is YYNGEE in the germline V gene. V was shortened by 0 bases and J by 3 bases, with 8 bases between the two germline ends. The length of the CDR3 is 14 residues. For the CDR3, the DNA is TGTGCCAGCAGCGTAGCCGGGTTGACAGATACGCAGTATTTT. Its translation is CASSVAGLTDTQYF.

The CDR3 loop reads CAWSLGLAGVGFTDTQYF. CDR3 coding DNA: TGTGCCTGGAGTTTGGGACTAGCGGGGGTGGGATTCACAGATACGCAGTATTTT. The gene calls are TRBV30 and TRBJ2-3; 14 bases match TRBD2. The J segment lost 2 bases and the V segment lost 2 bases, leaving 9 bases of the junction unmatched. Germline CDR1 reads GTSNPN; CDR2 reads SVGIG (reference sequence). The CDR3 totals 18 residues.

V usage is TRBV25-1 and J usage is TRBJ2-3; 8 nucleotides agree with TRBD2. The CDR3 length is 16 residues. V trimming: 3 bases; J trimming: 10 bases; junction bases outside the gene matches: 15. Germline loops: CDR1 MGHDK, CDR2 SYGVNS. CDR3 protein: CASSDSYGLAGSAQYF. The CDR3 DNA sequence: TGTGCCAGCAGTGACTCCTATGGACTAGCCGGATCGGCGCAGTATTTT.

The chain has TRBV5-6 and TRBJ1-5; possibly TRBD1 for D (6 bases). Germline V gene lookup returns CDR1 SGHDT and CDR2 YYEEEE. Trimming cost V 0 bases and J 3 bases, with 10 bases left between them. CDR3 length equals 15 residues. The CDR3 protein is CASSLGRGANQPQHF. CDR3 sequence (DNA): TGTGCCAGCAGCTTGGGCAGGGGCGCCAATCAGCCCCAGCATTTT.

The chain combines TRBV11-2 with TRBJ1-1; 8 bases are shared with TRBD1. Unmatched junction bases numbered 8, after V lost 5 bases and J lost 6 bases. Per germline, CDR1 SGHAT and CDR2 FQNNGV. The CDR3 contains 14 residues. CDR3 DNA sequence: TGTGCCAGCAGCCCACTTATGGGACAGGCTGAAGCTTTCTTT. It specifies CASSPLMGQAEAFF.

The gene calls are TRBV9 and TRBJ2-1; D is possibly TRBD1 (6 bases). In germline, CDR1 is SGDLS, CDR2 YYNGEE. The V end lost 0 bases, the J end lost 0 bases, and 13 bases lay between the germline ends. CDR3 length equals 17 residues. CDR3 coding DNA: TGTGCCAGCAGCGTAGGGCCAGGACAGTACTCCTACAATGAGCAGTTCTTC. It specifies CASSVGPGQYSYNEQFF.

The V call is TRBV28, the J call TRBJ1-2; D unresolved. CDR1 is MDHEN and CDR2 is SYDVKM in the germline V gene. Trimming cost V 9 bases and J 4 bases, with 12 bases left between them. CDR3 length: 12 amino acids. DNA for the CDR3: TGTGCCAGTACTACAACCTTCTATGGCTACACCTTC. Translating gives CASTTTFYGYTF.

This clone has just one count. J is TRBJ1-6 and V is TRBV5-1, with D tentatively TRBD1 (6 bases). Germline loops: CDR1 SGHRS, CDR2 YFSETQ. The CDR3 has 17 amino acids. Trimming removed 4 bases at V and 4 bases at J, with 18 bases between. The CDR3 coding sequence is TGCGCCAGCAGCGCTGCTGCCGTGGGACAATATAATTCACCCCTCCACTTT. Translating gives CASSAAAVGQYNSPLHF.

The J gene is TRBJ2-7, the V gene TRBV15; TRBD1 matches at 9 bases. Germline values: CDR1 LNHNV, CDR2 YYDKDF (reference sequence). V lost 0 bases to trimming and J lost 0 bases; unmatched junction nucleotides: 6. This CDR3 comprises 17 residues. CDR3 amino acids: CATSRDRDRVISYEQYF. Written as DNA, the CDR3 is TGTGCCACCAGCAGAGATCGGGACAGGGTTATCTCCTACGAGCAGTACTTC.

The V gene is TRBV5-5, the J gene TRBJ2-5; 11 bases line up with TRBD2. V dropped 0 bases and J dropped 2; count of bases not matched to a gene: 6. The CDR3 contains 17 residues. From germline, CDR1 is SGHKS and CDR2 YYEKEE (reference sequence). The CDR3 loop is CASSLGASGGLQETQYF. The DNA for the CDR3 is TGTGCCAGCAGCTTGGGGGCTAGCGGGGGGCTGCAAGAGACCCAGTACTTC.

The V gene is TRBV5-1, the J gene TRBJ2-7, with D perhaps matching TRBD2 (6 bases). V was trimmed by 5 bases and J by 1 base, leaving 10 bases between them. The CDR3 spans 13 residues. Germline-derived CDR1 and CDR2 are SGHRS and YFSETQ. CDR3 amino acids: CASRWTKSYEQYV. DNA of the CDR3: TGCGCCAGCAGGTGGACTAAGTCCTACGAGCAGTACGTC.

DNA of the CDR3: TGCACCAGCAGCTACATAACAGGGGGCCGACACTACAATGAGCAGTTCTTC. Encoded protein: CTSSYITGGRHYNEQFF. The chain recombines TRBV1 with TRBJ2-1; the table's TRBD1 call for D was not verified on the DNA. TRBV1 is recorded as a pseudogene. The CDR3 contains 17 residues.

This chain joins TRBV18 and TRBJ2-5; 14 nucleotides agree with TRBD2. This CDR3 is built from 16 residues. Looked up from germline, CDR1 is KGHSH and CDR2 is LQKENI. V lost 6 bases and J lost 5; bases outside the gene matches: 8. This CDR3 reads CASSLRLAGGRETQYF. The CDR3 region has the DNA TGTGCCAGCTCGCTCCGACTAGCGGGGGGGCGTGAGACCCAGTACTTC. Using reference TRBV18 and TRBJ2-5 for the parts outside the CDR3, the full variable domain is NAGVMQNPRHLVRRRGQEARLRCSPMKGHSHVYWYRQLPEEGLKFMVYLQKENIIDESGMPKERFSAEFPKEGPSILRIQQVVRGDSAAYFCASSLRLAGGRETQYFGPGTRLLVL.

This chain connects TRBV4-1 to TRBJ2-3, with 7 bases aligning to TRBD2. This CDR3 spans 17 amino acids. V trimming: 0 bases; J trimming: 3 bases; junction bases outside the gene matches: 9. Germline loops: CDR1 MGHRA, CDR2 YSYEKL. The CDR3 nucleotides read TGCGCCAGCAGCCAAGAAATAGAGGGCGGGAGAACAGATACGCAGTATTTT. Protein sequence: CASSQEIEGGRTDTQYF.

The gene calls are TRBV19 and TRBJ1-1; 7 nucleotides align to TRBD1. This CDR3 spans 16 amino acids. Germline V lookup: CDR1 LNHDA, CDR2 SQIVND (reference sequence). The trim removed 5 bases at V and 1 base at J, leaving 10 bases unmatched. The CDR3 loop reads CASSAGVDRANTEAFF. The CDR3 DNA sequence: TGTGCCAGTAGTGCAGGCGTTGACAGGGCGAACACTGAAGCTTTCTTT.

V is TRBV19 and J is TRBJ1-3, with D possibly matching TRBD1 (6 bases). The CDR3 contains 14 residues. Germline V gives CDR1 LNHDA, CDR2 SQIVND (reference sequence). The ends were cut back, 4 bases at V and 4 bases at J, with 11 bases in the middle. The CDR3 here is CASSTTGYGNTIYF. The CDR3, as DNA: TGTGCCAGTAGTACCACAGGGTACGGAAACACCATATATTTT.

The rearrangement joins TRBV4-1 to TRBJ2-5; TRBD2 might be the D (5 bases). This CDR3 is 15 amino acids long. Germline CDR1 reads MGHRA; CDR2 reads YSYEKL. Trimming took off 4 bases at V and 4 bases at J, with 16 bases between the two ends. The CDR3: CASSLLSLASETQYF. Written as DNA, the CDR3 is TGCGCCAGCAGCCTCTTATCGTTAGCGTCAGAGACCCAGTACTTC.

CDR3: CASSVRLQGAYGYTF. The DNA for the CDR3 is TGTGCCAGCAGCGTAAGATTGCAGGGGGCCTATGGCTACACCTTC. This chain joins TRBV9 and TRBJ1-2; TRBD1 aligns across 8 bases. Unmatched junction bases numbered 6, after V lost 1 base and J lost 4 bases. Germline values: CDR1 SGDLS, CDR2 YYNGEE. CDR3 length equals 15 residues.

The CDR3 bases are TGTGCCAGCTCACGGGACAGGGATGAAAAACTGTTTTTT. As protein: CASSRDRDEKLFF. This chain links TRBV18 with TRBJ1-4; 9 nucleotides line up with TRBD1. Germline CDR1 and CDR2: KGHSH and LQKENI. The V and J ends lost 4 bases and 6 bases, in that order; junction bases with no gene match: 0. CDR3 length equals 13 residues. The entire variable domain, with the rest obtained from reference TRBV18 and TRBJ1-4, is as follows: NAGVMQNPRHLVRRRGQEARLRCSPMKGHSHVYWYRQLPEEGLKFMVYLQKENIIDESGMPKERFSAEFPKEGPSILRIQQVVRGDSAAYFCASSRDRDEKLFFGSGTQLSVL.